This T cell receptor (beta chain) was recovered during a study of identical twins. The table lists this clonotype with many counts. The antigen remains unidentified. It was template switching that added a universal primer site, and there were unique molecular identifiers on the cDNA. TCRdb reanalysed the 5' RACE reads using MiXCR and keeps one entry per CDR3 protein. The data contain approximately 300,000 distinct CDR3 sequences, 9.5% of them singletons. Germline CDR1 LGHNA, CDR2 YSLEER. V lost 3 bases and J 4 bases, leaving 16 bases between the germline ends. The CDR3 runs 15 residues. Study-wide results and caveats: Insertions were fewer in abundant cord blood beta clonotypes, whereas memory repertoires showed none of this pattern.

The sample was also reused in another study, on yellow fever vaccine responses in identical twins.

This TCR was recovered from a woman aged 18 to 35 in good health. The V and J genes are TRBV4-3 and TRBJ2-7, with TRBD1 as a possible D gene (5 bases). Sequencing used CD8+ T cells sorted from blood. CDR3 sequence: CASSQNRPRVYEQYF. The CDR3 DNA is TGCGCCAGCAGCCAGAACAGGCCCCGGGTATACGAGCAGTACTTC.